This is a list of T cell receptor beta chains from one sample in a study of blood T cell repertoires in COVID-19. The assay was immunoSEQ multiplex PCR, and TCRdb's table has in-frame clones only and misses some. The table records approximately 250,000 clones, roughly nine tenths of them present only once. Material for sequencing was peripheral blood. The receptors come from a young man with active or convalescent COVID-19. The CDR3 runs from the conserved cysteine through the conserved F or W. D genes are given only for firm matches. Where a row states a size, it is once, few, many or the class of an expanded clone; other rows omit it.

clone_size	d_call	v_call	j_call	cdr3_aa	cdr3_nt
.	TRBD1	TRBV4-1	TRBJ1-2	CASRTGTGWNYGYTF	TGCGCCAGCAGAACCGGGACAGGTTGGAACTATGGCTACACCTTC
.	TRBD2	TRBV5-1	TRBJ2-7	CASSLAGGSWNEQYF	TGCGCCAGCAGCTTGGCTGGCGGGAGTTGGAACGAGCAGTACTTC
once	TRBD2	TRBV27	TRBJ2-3	CALPSSGRRTDTQYF	TGTGCCCTGCCCTCTAGCGGCCGTCGCACAGATACGCAGTATTTT
.	TRBD1	TRBV10-2	TRBJ1-1	CASRGQARGLAHTRRFHLNTEAFF	TGCGCCAGCAGGGGACAGGCCCGGGGTTTAGCCCATACCCGCCGGTTTCATTTGAACACTGAAGCTTTCTTT
.	.	TRBV6-5	TRBJ1-6	CASSFPPDYNSPLHF	TGTGCCAGCAGTTTTCCTCCAGACTATAATTCACCCCTCCACTTT
few	.	TRBV18	TRBJ1-5	CASSPGAVYSNQPQHF	TGTGCCAGCTCACCGGGGGCAGTCTATAGCAATCAGCCCCAGCATTTT
.	TRBD1	TRBV7-9	TRBJ1-1	CASSRGGGAFF	TGTGCCAGCAGTCGAGGGGGCGGGGCTTTCTTT
few	.	TRBV19	TRBJ2-2	CASSIQVNTGELFF	TGTGCCAGTAGTATTCAGGTTAACACCGGGGAGCTGTTTTTT
.	.	TRBV7-9	TRBJ1-3	CASSTTLTSGNTIYF	TGTGCCAGCAGTACGACTCTAACCTCTGGAAACACCATATATTTT
.	.	TRBV6-4	TRBJ1-2	CASSWTSNYGYTF	TGTGCCAGCAGTTGGACTTCTAACTATGGCTACACCTTC
.	TRBD2	TRBV30	TRBJ2-1	CAWSISGVSNEQFF	TGTGCCTGGAGCATAAGCGGGGTATCCAATGAGCAGTTCTTC
.	TRBD1	TRBV13	TRBJ1-5	CASSSDRENQPQHF	TGTGCCAGCAGCTCGGACAGGGAGAATCAGCCCCAGCATTTT
.	.	TRBV6-6	TRBJ2-7	CASSPANEQYF	TGTGCCAGCAGTCCTGCGAACGAGCAGTACTTC
few	TRBD1	TRBV2	TRBJ2-2	CASSGDRGEPGELFF	TGTGCCAGCAGTGGGGACAGGGGCGAGCCCGGGGAGCTGTTTTTT
.	.	TRBV10-3	TRBJ1-2	CAIRRDSSFPYGYTF	TGTGCCATCCGCCGGGACTCCTCCTTTCCCTATGGCTACACCTTC
.	TRBD2	TRBV3-1/TRBV3-2	TRBJ2-6	CASSPMTSGGASPGANVLTF	TGTGCCAGCAGCCCCATGACTAGCGGGGGGGCTAGTCCTGGGGCCAACGTCCTGACTTTC
once	.	TRBV7-2	TRBJ1-1	CASSFTGMNTEAFF	TGTGCCAGCAGCTTTACCGGGATGAACACTGAAGCTTTCTTT
.	.	TRBV27	TRBJ2-7	CASSPYGGGEQYF	TGTGCCAGCAGTCCTTACGGGGGTGGCGAGCAGTACTTC
once	TRBD2	TRBV15	TRBJ2-1	CATSPGLASNEQFF	TGTGCCACCAGCCCTGGACTAGCGTCGAATGAGCAGTTCTTC
once	TRBD2	TRBV2	TRBJ2-1	CASSVSKGPGRNEQFF	TGTGCCAGCAGTGTATCGAAGGGGCCCGGGAGGAATGAGCAGTTCTTC
many	.	TRBV24-1	TRBJ2-7	CATSDYGSGEQYF	TGTGCCACCAGTGATTACGGGTCGGGCGAGCAGTACTTC
.	TRBD1	TRBV5-5	TRBJ2-7	CASSKTGSYEQYF	TGTGCCAGCAGTAAGACAGGGTCCTACGAGCAGTACTTC
.	.	TRBV6-2/TRBV6-3	TRBJ1-1	CASSSRLKQGQTEAFF	TGTGCCAGCAGTTCCCGACTTAAACAGGGCCAAACTGAAGCTTTCTTT
.	TRBD2	TRBV5-1	TRBJ2-3	CASSRRLAGSTDTQYF	TGCGCCAGCAGCCGCAGACTAGCGGGGAGCACAGATACGCAGTATTTT
.	TRBD2	TRBV6-5	TRBJ2-3	CASSSSGGRTDTQYF	TGTGCCAGCAGTTCGAGCGGGGGGCGTACAGATACGCAGTATTTT
.	TRBD2	TRBV6-5	TRBJ2-7	CASSYLWGTIEQYF	TGTGCCAGCAGCTATCTTTGGGGGACTATCGAGCAGTACTTC
.	TRBD1	TRBV9	TRBJ1-5	CASSTGQGDQPQHF	TGTGCCAGCAGCACGGGACAGGGGGATCAGCCCCAGCATTTT
.	TRBD1	TRBV27	TRBJ1-1	CASSSLGQGASEAFF	TGTGCCAGCAGTTCACTCGGACAGGGGGCGTCTGAAGCTTTCTTT
.	.	TRBV11-3	TRBJ1-4	CASSTSRVEKLFF	TGTGCCAGCAGCACCTCCAGGGTTGAAAAACTGTTTTTT
.	TRBD2	TRBV7-9	TRBJ2-3	CASSFKAGGPGLGDTQYF	TGTGCCAGCAGCTTTAAAGCGGGGGGGCCCGGGCTGGGTGATACGCAGTATTTT
.	.	TRBV6-5	TRBJ2-2	CASSYSTGGTGELFF	TGTGCCAGCAGTTACTCGACAGGTGGGACCGGGGAGCTGTTTTTT
once	.	TRBV9	TRBJ1-3	CASSADLNRGNTIYF	TGTGCCAGCAGCGCTGATCTAAATCGTGGAAACACCATATATTTT
.	.	TRBV7-9	TRBJ1-5	CASSLTGSGQPQHF	TGTGCCAGCAGCTTAACAGGGTCCGGTCAGCCCCAGCATTTT
.	.	TRBV30	TRBJ2-5	CAWLERETQYF	TGTGCCTGGCTAGAACGGGAGACCCAGTACTTC
once	TRBD1	TRBV5-5	TRBJ1-4	CASSSNPGQRNEKLFF	TGTGCCAGCAGCAGTAATCCGGGACAGAGAAATGAAAAACTGTTTTTT
.	TRBD2	TRBV7-2	TRBJ2-2	CASSSPSGRASGELFF	TGTGCCAGCAGCTCCCCTAGCGGGAGGGCCTCCGGGGAGCTGTTTTTT
.	.	TRBV19	TRBJ2-3	CASSISGPDTQYF	TGTGCCAGTAGTATATCCGGTCCAGATACGCAGTATTTT